Listed below are T cell receptor beta chains from one sample, sequenced in a study of cytomegalovirus exposure and HLA in healthy donors. Sequenced by immunoSEQ multiplex PCR; TCRdb stores in-frame clones only, minus some. The profile shows approximately 100,000 clones, 84% of them singletons. What was sequenced was PBMCs. The origin of the receptors is a woman aged 18-29 years in good health and CMV-seronegative. CDR3s include the opening cysteine and the closing phenylalanine or tryptophan. The D gene is left open where the match is weak. Clone sizes are given selectively: once, few, many, or a class where the clone is expanded.

cdr3_length: 17; clone_size: NA; d_call: TRBD2; v_call: TRBV7-8; j_call: TRBJ2-5; cdr3_aa: CASSQWTSGSRWETQYF; cdr3_nt: TGTGCCAGCAGCCAATGGACTAGCGGGAGTAGATGGGAGACCCAGTACTTC
cdr3_length: 12; clone_size: NA; d_call: NA; v_call: TRBV19; j_call: TRBJ2-7; cdr3_aa: CASSGNTYEQYF; cdr3_nt: TGTGCCAGTAGCGGGAACACATACGAGCAGTACTTC
cdr3_length: 17; clone_size: NA; d_call: TRBD1; v_call: TRBV7-2; j_call: TRBJ2-2; cdr3_aa: CASSQQGAGGITGELFF; cdr3_nt: TGTGCCAGCAGCCAACAAGGGGCAGGGGGCATCACCGGGGAGCTGTTTTTT
cdr3_length: 16; clone_size: NA; d_call: TRBD2; v_call: TRBV7-2; j_call: TRBJ2-3; cdr3_aa: CASSLAPGRAIDTQYF; cdr3_nt: TGTGCCAGCAGCTTAGCACCCGGGAGGGCCATAGATACGCAGTATTTT
cdr3_length: 16; clone_size: once; d_call: NA; v_call: TRBV13; j_call: TRBJ2-5; cdr3_aa: CASSPTTGRIEETQYF; cdr3_nt: TGTGCCAGCAGCCCAACGACAGGGAGGATCGAAGAGACCCAGTACTTC
cdr3_length: 19; clone_size: NA; d_call: NA; v_call: TRBV30; j_call: TRBJ2-3; cdr3_aa: CAWSIGGASELFRTDTQYF; cdr3_nt: TGTGCCTGGTCAATTGGGGGCGCGAGCGAACTTTTTCGCACAGATACGCAGTATTTT
cdr3_length: 14; clone_size: once; d_call: TRBD2; v_call: TRBV7-6; j_call: TRBJ2-1; cdr3_aa: CASSPSGGYNEQFF; cdr3_nt: TGTGCCAGCAGCCCTAGCGGGGGGTACAATGAGCAGTTCTTC
cdr3_length: 17; clone_size: NA; d_call: TRBD2; v_call: TRBV7-6; j_call: TRBJ2-3; cdr3_aa: CASSRLTSGGSTDTQYF; cdr3_nt: TGTGCCAGCAGCCGCCTGACTAGCGGAGGTAGCACAGATACGCAGTATTTT
cdr3_length: 16; clone_size: NA; d_call: NA; v_call: TRBV7-8; j_call: TRBJ1-1; cdr3_aa: CASSGWRGGENTEAFF; cdr3_nt: TGTGCCAGCAGCGGATGGAGGGGCGGGGAGAACACTGAAGCTTTCTTT
cdr3_length: 16; clone_size: NA; d_call: TRBD2; v_call: TRBV7-2; j_call: TRBJ2-7; cdr3_aa: CASSLDTEGLAGEQYF; cdr3_nt: TGTGCCAGCAGCTTAGACACAGAGGGACTAGCTGGGGAGCAGTACTTC
cdr3_length: 15; clone_size: NA; d_call: NA; v_call: TRBV11-2; j_call: TRBJ2-7; cdr3_aa: CASSRPQRSSYEQYF; cdr3_nt: TGTGCCAGCAGCCGGCCACAGAGAAGCTCCTACGAGCAGTACTTC